These T cell receptor beta chains were read from a single sample in a study of blood T cell repertoires in COVID-19. Measured with immunoSEQ multiplex PCR; TCRdb has only the in-frame clones, and not every one. The table includes approximately 240,000 clones, around nine tenths detected once. The source material was PBMCs or T cells enriched from blood (not recorded which). The receptors originated from a woman younger than 30 who had recovered from COVID-19. Both conserved end residues are part of each CDR3. The D gene is left open where the match is weak. Clone size is not always given. Where it is, it says once, few, many or a class for expanded clones.

TRBJ2-1 - TRBD2 TRBV24-1 TGTGCCACCAGTGATCAGGGACTAGCGGGAGGGAGGTACAATGAGCAGTTCTTC CATSDQGLAGGRYNEQFF
TRBJ1-5 many TRBD1 TRBV10-1 TGCGCCAGGGGGACAGGGGAAGAGCGGCAGCCCCAGCATTTT CARGTGEERQPQHF
TRBJ1-4 - TRBD1 TRBV28 TGTGCCAGCAGTGTGACAGGGAGTAATGAAAAACTGTTTTTT CASSVTGSNEKLFF
TRBJ2-4 - TRBD2 TRBV11-3 TGTGCCAGCAGCTCATTCATTACTGCGGGGGGGAAAAACATTCAGTACTTC CASSSFITAGGKNIQYF
TRBJ1-2 - TRBD1 TRBV11-3 TGTGCCAGCAGCAGGACAGGGGACCTTAACTATGGCTACACCTTC CASSRTGDLNYGYTF
TRBJ2-2 - - TRBV18 TGTGCCAGCTCATTCCAACAGGGCGGCGGGGAGCTGTTTTTT CASSFQQGGGELFF
TRBJ1-6 few - TRBV28 TGTGCCAGCAGTTCCCCGACAGCATATAATTCACCCCTCCACTTT CASSSPTAYNSPLHF
TRBJ1-2 - - TRBV6-5 TGTGCCAGTGCAGGTACAAACTATGGCTACACCTTC CASAGTNYGYTF
TRBJ1-1 - TRBD1 TRBV5-1 TGCGCCAGCAGTGCGGGACAGACTATAAGTAACACTGAAGCTTTCTTT CASSAGQTISNTEAFF
TRBJ1-3 - - TRBV21-1 TGTGCCAGCAGCAACGGACAGGCCATATATTTT CASSNGQAIYF
TRBJ2-2 - TRBD1 TRBV5-1 TGCGCCAGCAGCTCCGACAGGGGTTATACCGGGGAGCTGTTTTTT CASSSDRGYTGELFF
TRBJ1-2 - - TRBV19 TGTGCCAGTATTCAGAAGCCGGGATATTATGGCTACACCTTC CASIQKPGYYGYTF